Below are 13 T cell receptor beta chains sequenced from a single sample in a study of T cells in Graves' hyperthyroidism and ophthalmopathy. TCR beta CDR3 regions were amplified from RNA transcripts. A set of HTBI primers served as the primers for a first-round RT-PCR of the TCR CDR3. TCRdb processed the multiplex PCR reads anew with MiXCR; each CDR3 protein has one entry. Of hundreds of thousands of distinct CDR3 sequences listed, approximately 15% are singletons. The sample was blood. All receptors derive from a woman in her thirties or forties with Graves' ophthalmopathy.

Only a few counts were recorded for this clonotype. The genes are TRBV6-2 or TRBV6-3 and TRBJ2-3; no clear D. The ends were cut back, 5 bases at V and 2 bases at J, with 11 bases in the middle. Germline-derived CDR1 and CDR2 are MNHEY and SVGEGT. CDR3 size: 14 residues. CDR3 amino acids: CASSPADITDTQYF. CDR3 nucleotides: TGTGCCAGCAGTCCCGCGGATATCACAGATACGCAGTATTTT.

The chain links TRBV27 to TRBJ2-3; D remains unclear. CDR3 length: 14 residues. Germline CDR1 and CDR2: MNHEY and SMNVEV (reference sequence). The V end was cut by 8 bases, the J end by 6 bases, with 18 bases between. The CDR3 spells CASPPGRAEDTQYF. As DNA, the CDR3 is TGTGCCAGCCCCCCCGGAAGAGCAGAGGATACGCAGTATTTT.

This chain links TRBV29-1 with TRBJ2-3; D perhaps matches TRBD1 (5 bases). Germline loops: CDR1 SQVTM, CDR2 ANQGSEA. The CDR3 spans 13 residues. V gave up 5 bases and J gave up 1 base, with 10 bases separating them. The DNA of the CDR3 is TGCAGCGTTAGGGGCAGCGGCACAGATACGCAGTATTTT. Amino acid sequence: CSVRGSGTDTQYF.

This clonotype appeared a few times. V gene TRBV27 combines with J gene TRBJ2-2; no definite D call. This CDR3 spans 16 amino acids. Trimming took off 5 bases at V and 3 bases at J, with 16 bases between the two ends. CDR1 is MNHEY, CDR2 SMNVEV, per germline (reference sequence). CDR3 coding DNA: TGTGCCAGCAGTCCAGGTCCCTCGTGGGACACCGGGGAGCTGTTTTTT. It yields the protein CASSPGPSWDTGELFF.

This clonotype was seen more than once but under ten times. The V and J genes are TRBV24-1 and TRBJ1-2; the D is unclear. This CDR3 contains 14 residues. Between the trimmed V and J ends, which lost 6 bases and 6 bases, there was a span of 16 bases. Germline lookup yields CDR1 KGHDR and CDR2 SFDVKD. The CDR3 region is CATSTTPGNNGYTF. CDR3 DNA: TGTGCCACCAGTACAACTCCGGGGAACAATGGCTACACCTTC.

This clonotype was observed a few times. This chain joins TRBV28 and TRBJ2-5, with D perhaps matching TRBD1 or TRBD2 (5 bases each). Germline values: CDR1 MDHEN, CDR2 SYDVKM. This CDR3 has 12 residues. Trimming cost V 3 bases and J 6 bases, with 8 bases left between them. The CDR3 coding sequence is TGTGCCAGCAGTTTGAGGGGACAGACCCAGTACTTC. As protein: CASSLRGQTQYF.

In its sample, this clonotype was seen many times. The chain uses TRBV5-1 and TRBJ1-2; TRBD1 agrees at 7 bases. Germline CDR1 SGHRS, CDR2 YFSETQ. CDR3 size: 14 residues. Unmatched junction bases numbered 7, after V lost 5 bases and J lost 3 bases. CDR3 in amino acids: CASRSTGMDYGYTF. CDR3 DNA sequence: TGCGCCAGCAGGTCGACAGGGATGGACTATGGCTACACCTTC.

In regard to this clonotype: One base away lies a much larger clone, so this may be a sequencing read error. This CDR3 is missing its conserved last phenylalanine or tryptophan, likely due to a read error. V and J are TRBV27 and TRBJ1-5; D gene unclear. The CDR3 totals 14 residues. V gave up 3 bases and J gave up 2 bases, with 8 bases separating them. Germline loops: CDR1 MNHEY, CDR2 SMNVEV (reference sequence). As DNA, the CDR3 is TGTGCCAGCAGTTTCGTCATGGGCAATCAGCCCCAGCATTCT. Its translation is CASSFVMGNQPQHS.

The chain recombines TRBV20-1 with TRBJ2-3; 11 positions agree with TRBD2. The germline V gene has CDR1 DFQATT and CDR2 SNEGSKA (reference sequence). The CDR3 is 14 amino acids. V dropped 3 bases and J dropped 6; count of bases not matched to a gene: 5. CDR3 DNA: TGCAGTGCTAGGACTAGCGGGATCGGGGATACGCAGTATTTT. Amino acids: CSARTSGIGDTQYF.

This clonotype has only a few counts. The chain links TRBV28 to TRBJ2-3; unclear D gene. CDR3 length equals 14 residues. Germline V lookup: CDR1 MDHEN, CDR2 SYDVKM. V shed 1 base and J shed 6 bases, with 11 bases lying between them. The CDR3 here is CASSLSRLQDTQYF. In DNA, the CDR3 is TGTGCCAGCAGTTTATCTCGGTTACAGGATACGCAGTATTTT.

This clonotype was detected a few times. V is TRBV27 and J is TRBJ2-2; 14 bases are shared with TRBD2. Per germline, CDR1 MNHEY and CDR2 SMNVEV (reference sequence). V was pared by 9 bases and J by 7 bases, with 4 bases of the junction left unmatched. CDR3 length: 14 residues. CDR3 protein: CASLGLAGVGELFF. Here the CDR3 DNA reads TGTGCCAGTCTGGGACTAGCGGGAGTCGGGGAGCTGTTTTTT.

This clonotype was counted between two and nine times. The V call is TRBV27, the J call TRBJ1-2, with D tentatively TRBD1 (5 bases). V lost 4 bases to trimming and J lost 10 bases, with 22 bases between them. Germline V CDR1 and CDR2: MNHEY, SMNVEV (reference sequence). CDR3 size: 15 residues. The CDR3 bases are TGTGCCAGCAGTTCCCCCGGGACGGCCCGGGAGACCTACACCTTC. This codes for CASSSPGTARETYTF.

On this clonotype itself: With a much larger clone just one base away, this may be a read error. This rearrangement joins TRBV6-1 to TRBJ2-3; 13 bases agree with TRBD2. In germline, CDR1 is MNHNS, CDR2 SASEGT. CDR3 size: 17 residues. The CDR3 loop is CVSSETSGLAGDNTQYF. DNA of the CDR3: TGTGTCAGCAGTGAGACCTCAGGACTAGCGGGAGATAATACGCAGTATTTT.